The 9 T cell receptor beta chains presented below share a single source sample, sequenced in a study of blood T cell repertoires in COVID-19. Libraries were prepared by immunoSEQ multiplex PCR; TCRdb keeps only in-frame clonotypes and omits some of them. The table records about 300,000 clones, under 90% of them present only once. Material: PBMCs or T cells enriched from blood (not recorded which). These receptors originate from a man aged 25-45 years who had recovered from COVID-19.

Comments on this clone: The sample carries other DNA sequences with the same CDR3. The genes are TRBV20-1 and TRBJ2-7; a possible D gene is TRBD1 (6 bases). Germline loops: CDR1 DFQATT, CDR2 SNEGSKA (reference sequence). Trimming cost V 6 bases and J 4 bases, with 10 bases left between them. The CDR3 is made up of 11 amino acids. CDR3 amino acids: CSARTAYEQYF. The CDR3 DNA reads as TGCAGTGCACGGACAGCTTACGAGCAGTACTTC.

The genes are TRBV21-1 and TRBJ2-7; whether TRBD1, the table's D call, matches the DNA was not checked. TRBV21-1 counts as a pseudogene. The CDR3 length is 11 residues. The CDR3 nucleotides read TGTGCCAGCAGCCAACAGGACGAGCAGTACTTC. Its translation is CASSQQDEQYF.

This clone was counted a few times. The J gene is TRBJ2-7, the V gene TRBV5-4, with D perhaps matching TRBD2 (6 bases). The CDR3 loop spans 15 amino acids. Per the germline V gene, CDR1 is SGHNT and CDR2 is YYREEE (reference sequence). The V end was cut by 1 base, the J end by 1 base, with 12 bases between. The CDR3 region is CASSLRPGGSYEQYF. Here the CDR3 DNA reads TGTGCCAGCAGCTTGCGGCCCGGGGGATCCTACGAGCAGTACTTC.

This clone turned up a few times. The chain links TRBV27 to TRBJ2-7; 8 bases align to TRBD1. The CDR3 covers 15 residues. The germline V gene has CDR1 MNHEY and CDR2 SMNVEV (reference sequence). V was clipped by 4 bases and J by 3 bases; unmatched bases: 8. CDR3 protein: CASSSSRTGIYEQYF. As DNA, the CDR3 is TGTGCCAGCAGTTCATCCCGGACAGGGATCTACGAGCAGTACTTC.

V is TRBV4-1 and J is TRBJ2-7; D might be TRBD2 (5 bases). Germline loops: CDR1 MGHRA, CDR2 YSYEKL. The CDR3 totals 15 residues. V was pared by 1 base and J by 2 bases, with 12 bases between. The CDR3 coding sequence is TGCGCCAGCAGCCAAGTTGGTTCCGGGGCCTACGAGCAGTACTTC. It is translated as CASSQVGSGAYEQYF.

This chain joins TRBV7-9 and TRBJ2-4; TRBD1 aligns across 9 bases. V lost 5 bases, J lost 6 bases, and 8 bases stayed unmatched. Germline V gene data show CDR1 as SEHNR and CDR2 as FQNEAQ (reference sequence). The CDR3 spans 15 residues. CDR3 residues: CASSGDRGDSNIQYF. The CDR3 bases are TGTGCCAGCAGCGGCGACAGGGGGGACTCAAACATTCAGTACTTC.

The rearrangement links TRBV9 to TRBJ2-1, with 9 bases that match TRBD2. Looked up from germline, CDR1 is SGDLS and CDR2 is YYNGEE. J lost 9 bases, V lost 0 bases, and 10 bases had no gene match. The CDR3 is 16 amino acids. The CDR3 nucleotides read TGTGCCAGCAGCGTAGTTCGAGCGGGAGGCCGCGGTGAGCAGTTCTTC. This gives the protein CASSVVRAGGRGEQFF.

The V and J genes are TRBV5-1 and TRBJ1-2; tentative D call: TRBD1 (6 bases). CDR1 and CDR2 from the germline V gene are SGHRS and YFSETQ. V lost 0 bases and J lost 4, with 13 bases in between. The CDR3 covers 15 residues. CDR3 DNA: TGCGCCAGCAGCTTGGGGGACACCCAGGGCTATGGCTACACCTTC. It translates to CASSLGDTQGYGYTF.

The CDR3 DNA reads TGTGCCAGCTCACGAAGGGGGCAAAACGATCAGCCCCAGCATTTT. Protein sequence: CASSRRGQNDQPQHF. This chain connects TRBV18 to TRBJ1-5; TRBD1 aligns across 7 bases. There are 15 residues in the CDR3. Germline V gene sequence: CDR1 KGHSH, CDR2 LQKENI. After removal of 4 bases from V and 5 bases from J, the junction contained 8 bases not matched to a gene.